This TCR beta chain was sequenced for a study of cytomegalovirus exposure and HLA in healthy donors. In the study overall: Genotyping showed 70% to 90% of some 400 donors falling in the Caucasian-associated ancestry cluster.

60 Vbeta and 13 Jbeta primers were used in PCR. The table came from immunoSEQ multiplex PCR; TCRdb's copy has only in-frame clones and leaves some out. The sample carries about 120,000 clones, 10% to 13% recorded once. The sample holds a few counts of this clone. The CDR3 loop spans 13 amino acids. Germline V gives CDR1 MDHEN, CDR2 SYDVKM. V lost 5 bases, J lost 8 bases, and 15 bases lay in between. The sequenced material came from PBMCs. The receptor was isolated from a woman aged 18-29 years in good health and CMV-seropositive. The chain joins TRBV28 to TRBJ1-2; tentative D call: TRBD1 (6 bases). The CDR3 region is CASSRRGRRGYTF. The CDR3, as DNA: TGTGCCAGCAGTCGGCGGGGGCGACGCGGCTACACCTTC.